This TCR beta chain derives from a study of blood T cell repertoires in COVID-19. Study context: Acute-phase and convalescent COVID-19 samples originated in the United States, Italy and Spain. Nucleic acid was either cDNA or gDNA, and it came from T cells, B-cell-depleted T cells, or PBMCs.

Authors' processing steps: Amplification of reference gene primers provided the estimated nucleated cell counts. TCRdb keeps only in-frame clones here, not all; method: immunoSEQ multiplex PCR. V and J calls and clone size are copied from that table; D and trimming were computed from the DNA. The sample has tens of thousands of clones, roughly 80% seen once. The CDR3 consists of 17 residues. V shed 6 bases and J 3 bases; nucleotides not matched to a gene: 14. Per the germline V gene, CDR1 is SGHVS and CDR2 is FNYEAQ. The genes are TRBV7-6 and TRBJ1-2, with 9 bases aligning to TRBD1. The receptor was derived from a man between 65 and 85 years old with acute or convalescent COVID-19. Sequenced input: peripheral blood. CDR3 in DNA: TGTGCCAGCAGTCTCCGGGACAGGGCTTCTCTGGACTATGGCTACACCTTC. Its translation: CASSLRDRASLDYGYTF.